This T cell receptor beta chain is from a study of cytomegalovirus exposure and HLA in healthy donors. The PCR employed 60 Vbeta primers together with 13 Jbeta primers. Repertoires were generated with immunoSEQ multiplex PCR, while TCRdb's copy carries only in-frame clones and drops some. This sample has roughly 100,000 clones, with roughly 79% found just once. Germline V lookup: CDR1 SGHTA, CDR2 FQGNSA. The CDR3 is 16 residues long. J was trimmed by 4 bases and V by 5 bases; bases with no gene match: 11. Sequencing was performed on PBMCs. The sequence was obtained from a man aged 40-49 years in good health and CMV-seronegative. The chain links TRBV7-2 to TRBJ2-1, with 7 bases that match TRBD1. The CDR3 DNA sequence: TGTGCCAGCAGCCTCTCAATAGGGACAGTTTACAATGAGCAGTTCTTC. Residues: CASSLSIGTVYNEQFF.